Listed below are T cell receptor beta chains from one sample, sequenced in a study of neurological immune-mediated disorders. A single record per CDR3 protein comes from TCRdb applying MiXCR to the 5' RACE reads. The table shows about 71,000 distinct CDR3 sequences, with approximately 15% occurring only once. Source material: PBMCs. All receptors derive from a female donor with HTLV-1-associated myelopathy (HAM/TSP). CDR3s include the opening cysteine and the closing phenylalanine or tryptophan. D genes are given only for firm matches. The size entry is marked missing in some rows and otherwise reads once, few, many or a size class.

CDR3nt	CDR3aa	j_gene	abundance	d_gene	v_gene
TGCGCCAGCAGCTTGGGGGGGAGCTATAGCGCAGATACGCAGTATTTT	CASSLGGSYSADTQYF	TRBJ2-3	few	-	TRBV5-1
TGCGCCAGCAGCGACGGACCCGGCCAGCCCCAGCATTTT	CASSDGPGQPQHF	TRBJ1-5	many	-	TRBV5-1
TGTGCCAGCACCCAACAGGGGAGCGGGGAGCTGTTTTTT	CASTQQGSGELFF	TRBJ2-2	many	TRBD1	TRBV12-3/TRBV12-4
TGCAGCGTTGAGCAGCGGGGCTCCTACAATGAGCAGTTCTTC	CSVEQRGSYNEQFF	TRBJ2-1	many	TRBD2	TRBV29-1
TGCGCCAGCAGCTTGACAGGGGGCTTCACCGGGGAGCTGTTTTTT	CASSLTGGFTGELFF	TRBJ2-2	many	TRBD1	TRBV6-5
TGCGCCAGCAGTGAGTCCGGGACCTACGAGCAGTACTTC	CASSESGTYEQYF	TRBJ2-7	many	-	TRBV10-2
TGCGCCAGCAGTTCATCAGGGGGCGCGACCTACGAGCAGTACTTC	CASSSSGGATYEQYF	TRBJ2-7	many	TRBD1	TRBV5-1
TGTGCCAGCAGTTTAGGAGGCTCCAGCACAGATACGCAGTATTTT	CASSLGGSSTDTQYF	TRBJ2-3	few	-	TRBV28
TGTGCCAGCAGCTCCCTCCGGGACAGGGATGGCTACACCTTC	CASSSLRDRDGYTF	TRBJ1-2	-	TRBD1	TRBV7-9
TGTGCCATCAGTCCCCAGGTCGGGGCTAATGAAAAACTGTTTTTT	CAISPQVGANEKLFF	TRBJ1-4	many	-	TRBV10-3
TGTGCCAGCAGCGAGAAAACCTACGAGCAGTACTTC	CASSEKTYEQYF	TRBJ2-7	many	-	TRBV7-2
TGCAGTGCCCTCATGGGCGGGAGCTCCTACGAGCAGTACTTC	CSALMGGSSYEQYF	TRBJ2-7	many	TRBD2	TRBV20-1
TGTGCCAGCAGTAAAGGACAGGAAAAACTGTTTTTT	CASSKGQEKLFF	TRBJ1-4	many	-	TRBV27
TGCGCCAGCAGCTTAGCGGACAGTCCCTACAATGAGCAGTTCTTC	CASSLADSPYNEQFF	TRBJ2-1	many	-	TRBV5-1
TGTGCCAGCAGCAGAGTTGACAGGGCCCGCAATCAGCCCCAGCATTTT	CASSRVDRARNQPQHF	TRBJ1-5	many	TRBD1	TRBV5-5
TGCAGCGTTGGGACAGGGGGCATGTTCGACTATGGCTACACCTTC	CSVGTGGMFDYGYTF	TRBJ1-2	-	TRBD1	TRBV29-1
TGTGCCAGCACCTCGGACAGGTCCTACGAGCAGTACTTC	CASTSDRSYEQYF	TRBJ2-7	many	TRBD1	TRBV2
TGCGCCAGCAGCCAAGAGAGGGGGACTGAAGCTTTCTTT	CASSQERGTEAFF	TRBJ1-1	many	-	TRBV4-1